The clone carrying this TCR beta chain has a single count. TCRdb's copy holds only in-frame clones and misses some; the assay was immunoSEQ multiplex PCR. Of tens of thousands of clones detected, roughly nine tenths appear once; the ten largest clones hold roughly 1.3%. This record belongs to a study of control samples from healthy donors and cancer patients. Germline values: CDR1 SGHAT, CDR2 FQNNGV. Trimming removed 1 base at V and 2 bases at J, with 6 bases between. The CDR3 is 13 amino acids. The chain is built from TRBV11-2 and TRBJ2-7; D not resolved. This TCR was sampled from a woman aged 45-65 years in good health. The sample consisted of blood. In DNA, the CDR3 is TGTGCCAGCAGCTTAGCCCTAGCCTACGAGCAGTACTTC. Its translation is CASSLALAYEQYF.